This T cell receptor (beta chain) is from a study of blood T cell repertoires in COVID-19. Sequencing used immunoSEQ multiplex PCR; TCRdb keeps in-frame clones, though not all of them. The sample records roughly 250,000 clones, approximately 85% being singletons. Looked up from germline, CDR1 is GTSNPN and CDR2 is SVGIG (reference sequence). Trimming removed 3 bases at V and 2 bases at J, with 23 bases between. This CDR3 comprises 18 residues. Membership in each cohort depended on participant-reported clinical history. Two consecutive negative NP/OP PCR tests, clearance, or resolved symptoms defined Cohort 3 recovery.

Material for sequencing was PBMCs or T cells enriched from blood (not recorded which). This TCR was sampled from a woman in her 30s who had recovered from COVID-19. This chain links TRBV30 with TRBJ1-5, with TRBD1 as a possible D gene (5 bases). CDR3 sequence (DNA): TGTGCCTGGAGGCCCGGGGGGGTTACGGGGCGAGGCAATCAGCCCCAGCATTTT. Translation gives CAWRPGGVTGRGNQPQHF.